Following are 10 T cell receptor beta chains from one sample sequenced in a study of shared clonotypes between healthy human individuals. Using immunoSEQ multiplex PCR, the repertoire was profiled, and TCRdb retains in-frame clones only, with some absent. This table holds about half a million clones, roughly three quarters found once. Sample: PBMCs. These receptors were obtained from a middle-aged woman in good health. Some clones in this sample may be carry-over from other donors' samples.

The V and J genes are TRBV5-1 and TRBJ1-4, with a weak D call TRBD1 (6 bases). Germline CDR1 is SGHRS and CDR2 is YFSETQ. V was cut by 4 bases and J by 7 bases, with 14 bases left in between. The length of the CDR3 is 14 residues. In DNA form, the CDR3 reads TGCGCCAGCAGCGAGCCGGGGGCGGGTGAAAAACTGTTTTTT. It is translated as CASSEPGAGEKLFF.

The chain joins TRBV30 to TRBJ1-6, with D possibly TRBD1 on 6 matching bases. The CDR3 is made up of 14 amino acids. Per germline, CDR1 GTSNPN and CDR2 SVGIG (reference sequence). The V and J ends lost 5 bases and 7 bases respectively, with 15 bases between them. Written as DNA, the CDR3 is TGTGCCTGGTCTTACAGGGTCCAGAATTCACCCCTCCACTTT. This gives the protein CAWSYRVQNSPLHF.

This clone has only one observation. This chain uses TRBV27 with TRBJ2-2, with D possibly TRBD1 on 6 matching bases. Trimming removed 1 base at V and 0 bases at J, with 9 bases between. Germline V CDR1 and CDR2: MNHEY, SMNVEV (reference sequence). This CDR3 is 16 amino acids long. The CDR3 protein is CASSLFGTPNTGELFF. The CDR3 DNA is TGTGCCAGCAGTTTATTTGGGACACCGAACACCGGGGAGCTGTTTTTT.

This clone has a single count. The same CDR3 is also encoded by other DNA sequences in this sample. The CDR3 bases are TGTGCCAGCAGTCCCCCCGGGGGAACTAATGAAAAACTGTTTTTT. It is translated as CASSPPGGTNEKLFF. The rearrangement uses TRBV28 and TRBJ1-4, with D perhaps TRBD1 (5 bases). The germline V and J ends were trimmed by 5 bases and 1 base, with 11 bases remaining between them. The germline CDR1 and CDR2 sequences are MDHEN and SYDVKM. The CDR3 is made up of 15 amino acids.

CDR3: CASSLSFQRGEAFF. The CDR3, as DNA: TGTGCCAGCAGTTTATCGTTTCAGAGGGGTGAAGCTTTCTTT. The chain recombines TRBV27 with TRBJ1-1; possible D gene TRBD1, 5 bases. Germline-derived CDR1 and CDR2 are MNHEY and SMNVEV (reference sequence). Trimming took 0 bases from V and 7 from J, leaving 12 bases between them. The CDR3 is 14 residues long.

About this clone itself: This specimen includes other DNA sequences encoding the same CDR3. This CDR3 is CASSRSMNTEAFF. CDR3 bases: TGTGCCAGCTCTCGGAGCATGAACACTGAAGCTTTCTTT. The V call is TRBV6-5, the J call TRBJ1-1; D is unresolved. The CDR3 is made up of 13 amino acids. Per the germline V gene, CDR1 is MNHEY and CDR2 is SVGAGI. The ends were cut back, 8 bases at V and 0 bases at J, with 10 bases in the middle.

The rearrangement links TRBV21-1 to TRBJ1-4. TRBV21-1 is a listed pseudogene. The CDR3 consists of 15 residues. CDR3 residues: CASSKGTEANEKLFF. CDR3 nucleotides: TGTGCCAGCAGCAAAGGGACGGAAGCTAATGAAAAACTGTTTTTT.

This chain connects TRBV11-2 to TRBJ1-1; 7 bases line up with TRBD1. The CDR3 runs 16 residues. J lost 1 base, V lost 1 base, and 6 bases had no gene match. Looked up from germline, CDR1 is SGHAT and CDR2 is FQNNGV. CDR3 loop: CASSLGRGRGNTEAFF. CDR3 DNA sequence: TGTGCCAGCAGCTTAGGTAGGGGGCGCGGGAACACTGAAGCTTTCTTT.

The V gene is TRBV5-4, the J gene TRBJ2-7; D not resolved. CDR3 length: 15 amino acids. The germline gives CDR1 SGHNT, CDR2 YYREEE (reference sequence). The V and J ends lost 3 bases and 7 bases respectively, with 20 bases between them. CDR3 in DNA: TGTGCCAGCAGCTCCGCACGAGCCCTAACGGGTGAGCAGTACTTC. Residues: CASSSARALTGEQYF.

The chain is built from TRBV28 and TRBJ1-5; TRBD1 might be the D (6 bases). This CDR3 has 13 amino acids. The germline V gene has CDR1 MDHEN and CDR2 SYDVKM. V was cut by 7 bases and J by 4 bases, with 11 bases left in between. DNA of the CDR3: TGTGCCAGCACCCGAAGGGGGAATCAGCCCCAGCATTTT. Amino acid sequence: CASTRRGNQPQHF.